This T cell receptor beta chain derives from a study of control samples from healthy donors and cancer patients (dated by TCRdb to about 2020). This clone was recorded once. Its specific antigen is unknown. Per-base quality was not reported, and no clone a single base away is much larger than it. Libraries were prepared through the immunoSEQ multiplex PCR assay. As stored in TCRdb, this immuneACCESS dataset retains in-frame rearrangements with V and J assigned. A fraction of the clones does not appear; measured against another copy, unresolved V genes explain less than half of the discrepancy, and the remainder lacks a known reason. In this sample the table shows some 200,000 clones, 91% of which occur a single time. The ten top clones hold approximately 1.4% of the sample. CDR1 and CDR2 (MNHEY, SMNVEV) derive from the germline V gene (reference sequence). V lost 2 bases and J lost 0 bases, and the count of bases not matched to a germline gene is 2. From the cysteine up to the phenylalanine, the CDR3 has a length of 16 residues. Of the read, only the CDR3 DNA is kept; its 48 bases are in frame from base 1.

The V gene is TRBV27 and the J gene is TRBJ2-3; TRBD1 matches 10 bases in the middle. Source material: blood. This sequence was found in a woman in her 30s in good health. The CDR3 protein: CASSLGTGVSTDTQYF. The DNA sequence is TGTGCCAGCAGTTTAGGGACAGGGGTTAGCACAGATACGCAGTATTTT.